Below, 15 T cell receptor beta chains from the same sample are listed, as sequenced in a study of blood T cell repertoires in COVID-19. Some clones are missing from TCRdb's copy, which holds only in-frame ones; the method was immunoSEQ multiplex PCR. The sample consists of approximately 280,000 clones, roughly 89% of them appearing once. Material for sequencing was PBMCs or T cells enriched from blood (not recorded which). The receptors stem from a woman between 35 and 50 years old who had recovered from COVID-19.

The chain is built from TRBV7-9 and TRBJ1-2; TRBD1 might be the D (5 bases). The germline V gene encodes CDR1 SEHNR and CDR2 FQNEAQ (reference sequence). V was cut by 0 bases and J by 4 bases, with 9 bases left in between. The CDR3 sequence is 14 residues long. CDR3 nucleotides: TGTGCCAGCAGCTTAGCGGCCAGGGCCTATGGCTACACCTTC. Residues: CASSLAARAYGYTF. The full variable domain, its missing parts supplied by reference TRBV7-9 and TRBJ1-2, is DTGVSQNPRHKITKRGQNVTFRCDPISEHNRLYWYRQTLGQGPEFLTYFQNEAQLEKSRLLSDRFSAERPKGSFSTLEIQRTEQGDSAMYLCASSLAARAYGYTFGSGTRLTVV.

The chain uses TRBV9 and TRBJ2-1, with D tentatively TRBD2 (5 bases). Germline loops: CDR1 SGDLS, CDR2 YYNGEE. The CDR3 runs 15 residues. V lost 0 bases, J lost 0 bases, and 7 bases lay in between. The CDR3 protein is CASSVDAGSYNEQFF. In nucleotides, the CDR3 is TGTGCCAGCAGCGTAGATGCGGGCTCCTACAATGAGCAGTTCTTC.

J is TRBJ1-3 and V is TRBV7-3; 7 bases agree with TRBD1. With V trimmed by 1 base and J by 0 bases, 12 bases remained unmatched. From germline, CDR1 is SGHTA and CDR2 FQGTGA. The CDR3 has 19 amino acids. The CDR3 protein is CASSLIEGALPASGNTIYF. The CDR3 bases are TGTGCCAGCAGCTTAATCGAGGGGGCCCTTCCGGCCTCTGGAAACACCATATATTTT.

This chain connects TRBV18 to TRBJ1-1; D is perhaps TRBD1 (5 bases). Germline V gives CDR1 KGHSH, CDR2 LQKENI. The CDR3 consists of 15 residues. V was clipped by 8 bases and J by 3 bases, with 19 bases between them. CDR3 coding DNA: TGTGCCAGCACGGGGGTTGTTTTCGGGGACACTGAAGCTTTCTTT. It codes for CASTGVVFGDTEAFF. The full variable domain, its missing parts supplied by reference TRBV18 and TRBJ1-1, is NAGVMQNPRHLVRRRGQEARLRCSPMKGHSHVYWYRQLPEEGLKFMVYLQKENIIDESGMPKERFSAEFPKEGPSILRIQQVVRGDSAAYFCASTGVVFGDTEAFFGQGTRLTVV.

The rearrangement uses TRBV20-1 and TRBJ2-1, with TRBD2 matching 12 bases. The germline CDR1 and CDR2 sequences are DFQATT and SNEGSKA (reference sequence). V shed 3 bases, J shed 7 bases, and the junction held 16 bases outside the gene matches. The length of the CDR3 is 18 residues. The CDR3 region is CSASWGTSGRPPRNEQFF. The CDR3, as DNA: TGCAGTGCTAGTTGGGGCACTAGCGGGAGGCCCCCGCGGAATGAGCAGTTCTTC.

This clone was observed a single time. The chain couples TRBV11-2 to TRBJ1-4, with TRBD1 matching over 9 bases. The CDR3 extends over 15 amino acids. CDR1 and CDR2 from the germline V gene are SGHAT and FQNNGV. V shed 5 bases and J 8 bases; nucleotides not matched to a gene: 9. The CDR3 here is CASSTDRGELEKLFF. Written as DNA, the CDR3 is TGTGCCAGCAGCACGGACAGGGGAGAGTTGGAAAAACTGTTTTTT.

The chain is built from TRBV30 and TRBJ2-1; D is unclear. V lost 2 bases and J lost 2, with 10 bases in between. CDR1 and CDR2 from the germline V gene are GTSNPN and SVGIG (reference sequence). This CDR3 region has 14 residues. The CDR3 DNA reads as TGTGCCTGGAGTTTCCCGGCGGCCTACAATGAGCAGTTCTTC. Translation gives CAWSFPAAYNEQFF.

This clone turned up a few times. The J gene is TRBJ2-1, the V gene TRBV11-3, with D possibly TRBD1 on 5 matching bases. CDR1 and CDR2 (germline): SGHNT, YENEEA. The CDR3 loop spans 13 amino acids. With 3 bases removed from V and 7 bases from J, the gap between germline ends came to 10 bases. The DNA of the CDR3 is TGTGCCAGCAGCTTGGTGTCAGGGAATGAGCAGTTCTTC. Its translation is CASSLVSGNEQFF.

This sequence joins TRBV24-1 and TRBJ2-5; the D gene is possibly TRBD2 (5 bases). This CDR3 is built from 13 residues. CDR1 and CDR2 (germline): KGHDR, SFDVKD. V was cut by 4 bases and J by 5 bases, with 10 bases left in between. The DNA for the CDR3 is TGTGCCACCAGTGACCCAACGGGGGAGACCCAGTACTTC. This sequence encodes CATSDPTGETQYF.

The chain has TRBV28 and TRBJ2-3, with 9 bases that match TRBD2. V trimming: 5 bases; J trimming: 5 bases; junction bases outside the gene matches: 17. Germline assignment: CDR1 MDHEN and CDR2 SYDVKM. The CDR3 has 18 amino acids. CDR3 nucleotide sequence: TGTGCCAGCAGTCGCTGGGGGGCGGGAGGGCCTCAGAGAGATACGCAGTATTTT. Its translation is CASSRWGAGGPQRDTQYF.

The DNA of the CDR3 is TGTGCCAGTAGTTGGCAGGGCTATGGCTACACCTTC. Protein product: CASSWQGYGYTF. The chain combines TRBV19 with TRBJ1-2; a weak D match, TRBD1 (5 bases). Deletions cut 5 bases from V and 4 bases from J, with 8 bases between. The CDR3 spans 12 residues. Germline assignment: CDR1 LNHDA and CDR2 SQIVND (reference sequence).

In DNA, the CDR3 is TGTGCCAGTAGCGCTTCAGGGCGAAGGGCTGAAGCTTTCTTT. This codes for CASSASGRRAEAFF. V and J are TRBV19 and TRBJ1-1, with a weak D call TRBD1 (5 bases). The CDR3 loop spans 14 amino acids. Germline assignment: CDR1 LNHDA and CDR2 SQIVND (reference sequence). With 6 bases removed from V and 6 bases from J, the gap between germline ends came to 17 bases.

This clone was seen only once. One end of the junction is discordant with germline, which a read error may explain. The chain has TRBV7-9 and TRBJ2-5; TRBD2 matches at 11 bases. CDR1 is SEHNR, CDR2 FQNEAQ, per germline (reference sequence). The CDR3 spans 14 residues. Here the CDR3 reads CASSSTGLADPWDF. The CDR3 DNA reads TGTGCCAGCAGCTCCACGGGACTAGCGGACCCCTGGGACTTC.

The chain recombines TRBV14 with TRBJ1-1; 9 bases are a match to TRBD1. The CDR3 contains 16 residues. The V segment lost 4 bases and the J segment 0 bases; nucleotides outside the gene matches: 6. The germline gives CDR1 SGHDN, CDR2 FVKESK. The CDR3 DNA is TGTGCCAGCAGCCCAACCGGGACAGGGTTGAACACTGAAGCTTTCTTT. It encodes CASSPTGTGLNTEAFF. The variable domain in full, completed from reference TRBV14 and TRBJ1-1, reads EAGVTQFPSHSVIEKGQTVTLRCDPISGHDNLYWYRRVMGKEIKFLLHFVKESKQDESGMPNNRFLAERTGGTYSTLKVQPAELEDSGVYFCASSPTGTGLNTEAFFGQGTRLTVV.

V and J are TRBV6-1 and TRBJ1-5; TRBD1 agrees at 7 bases. Germline assignment: CDR1 MNHNS and CDR2 SASEGT. This CDR3 spans 14 amino acids. Trimming at V came to 3 bases and at J to 6 bases, leaving 5 bases not matched to a gene. Here the CDR3 DNA reads TGTGCCAGCAGTGATAACAGGGGTCGTCAGCCCCAGCATTTT. This encodes CASSDNRGRQPQHF.